Presented here are 21 T cell receptor beta chains from one specimen sequenced in a study of regulatory T cells in long-lasting Graves disease (dated by TCRdb to the early 2020s). The time point label on this specimen signifies: persistent/refractory GD, antithyroid drugs over 5 years with positive TRAb. RNA was extracted from PBMCs in TRIzol for both TCR sequencing and RNA sequencing. Receptors were amplified or captured by multiplex PCR. Sequencing instrument: Illumina HiSeq 4000. To build TCR beta libraries, CDR3 regions were amplified by Arm-PCR using iRepertoire HTBI primers. TCRdb handled the public reads itself, with Q25 trimming in fastp and clone calling in MiXCR, and kept productive beta chains. For every CDR3 protein sequence, its rows merge into one entry that carries the most common genes and DNA. In this sample the table shows some 370,000 distinct CDR3 sequences, about 20% of which occur a single time. The ten largest clones take up less than 25% of the sample.

Sequenced material: peripheral blood mononuclear cells (PBMCs), taken when the disease was refractory, from a patient treated with antithyroid drugs. These receptors were obtained from a female donor with Graves disease.

This clonotype was seen many times. V and J are TRBV12-3 or TRBV12-4 and TRBJ2-7; D is ambiguous. Trimming removed 4 bases at V and 10 bases at J, with 14 bases between. The CDR3 length is 12 residues. CDR3 sequence (DNA): TGTGCCAGCAGTTCTGAACTTTTGACACAGTACTTC. Residues: CASSSELLTQYF.

This clonotype was detected ten times or more. The chain joins TRBV7-2 to TRBJ1-2; D is undetermined. The CDR3 runs 12 residues. CDR1 and CDR2 (germline): SGHTA, FQGNSA. Between the trimmed V and J ends, which lost 2 bases and 4 bases, there was a span of 5 bases. The CDR3 reads CASSLFLYGYTF. The DNA for the CDR3 is TGTGCCAGCAGCTTATTTCTCTATGGCTACACCTTC.

This clonotype showed up just a few times. The rearrangement links TRBV7-9 to TRBJ1-1; unclear D gene. The CDR3 runs to 12 residues. The germline CDR1 and CDR2 sequences are SEHNR and FQNEAQ (reference sequence). V shed 4 bases and J shed 6 bases, with 9 bases lying between them. CDR3 amino acids: CASSYGGAEAFF. The CDR3 nucleotides read TGTGCCAGCAGCTACGGTGGCGCTGAAGCTTTCTTT. The full variable domain, with the rest looked up from reference TRBV7-9 and TRBJ1-1, is DTGVSQNPRHKITKRGQNVTFRCDPISEHNRLYWYRQTLGQGPEFLTYFQNEAQLEKSRLLSDRFSAERPKGSFSTLEIQRTEQGDSAMYLCASSYGGAEAFFGQGTRLTVV.

In this sample, this clonotype turned up many times. The V and J genes are TRBV7-2 and TRBJ2-5; tentatively, D is TRBD2 (5 bases). CDR1 and CDR2 (germline): SGHTA, FQGNSA. With 3 bases removed from V and 1 base from J, the gap between germline ends came to 9 bases. The CDR3 extends over 14 amino acids. The CDR3 loop is CASSFPAGQETQYF. The CDR3 bases are TGTGCCAGCAGCTTCCCCGCGGGCCAAGAGACCCAGTACTTC.

The sample holds a few counts of this clonotype. V gene TRBV6-1 combines with J gene TRBJ2-1, with 7 bases aligning to TRBD1. V dropped 6 bases and J dropped 4; count of bases not matched to a gene: 9. Germline CDR1 MNHNS, CDR2 SASEGT. CDR3 length: 15 amino acids. CDR3 region: CASRSTGAGYNEQFF. CDR3 bases: TGTGCCAGCAGATCCACAGGGGCCGGATACAATGAGCAGTTCTTC.

This clonotype occurred a few times. This chain joins TRBV28 and TRBJ2-6; perhaps TRBD1 as D (6 bases). The CDR3 has 18 residues. In germline, CDR1 is MDHEN, CDR2 SYDVKM. Trimming removed 6 bases at V and 1 base at J, with 19 bases between. The CDR3 here is CASSGQRPLSSGANVLTF. The CDR3 DNA reads TGTGCCAGCAGCGGACAGAGGCCCTTGTCTTCTGGGGCCAACGTCCTGACTTTC. Full variable domain (missing parts from reference TRBV28 and TRBJ2-6): DVKVTQSSRYLVKRTGEKVFLECVQDMDHENMFWYRQDPGLGLRLIYFSYDVKMKEKGDIPEGYSVSREKKERFSLILESASTNQTSMYLCASSGQRPLSSGANVLTFGAGSRLTVL.

This clonotype has ten or more counts. The chain has TRBV6-1 and TRBJ1-5; the D is unclear. Trimming shortened V by 5 bases and J by 10 bases, and 12 bases separated the two germline ends. The CDR3 has 12 residues. Per germline, CDR1 MNHNS and CDR2 SASEGT. CDR3 sequence: CASSQLGGPQHF. For the CDR3, the DNA is TGTGCCAGCAGTCAGCTTGGAGGCCCCCAGCATTTT.

The chain employs TRBV7-3 and TRBJ2-7, with D perhaps matching TRBD2 (5 bases). V was clipped by 4 bases and J by 9 bases, with 13 bases between them. The CDR3 length is 12 residues. Per the germline V gene, CDR1 is SGHTA and CDR2 is FQGTGA. The CDR3 protein is CASSSRRNGQYF. For the CDR3, the DNA is TGTGCCAGCAGCTCTAGGAGGAACGGGCAGTACTTC.

This chain connects TRBV19 to TRBJ1-1, with D uncertain. The V end lost 6 bases, the J end lost 4 bases, and 12 bases lay between the germline ends. This CDR3 region has 13 residues. Per the germline V gene, CDR1 is LNHDA and CDR2 is SQIVND (reference sequence). CDR3 DNA: TGTGCCAGTAGCCTCGTTGGTTTCACTGAAGCTTTCTTT. Residues: CASSLVGFTEAFF. Full variable domain (remainder filled in from reference TRBV19 and TRBJ1-1): DGGITQSPKYLFRKEGQNVTLSCEQNLNHDAMYWYRQDPGQGLRLIYYSQIVNDFQKGDIAEGYSVSREKKESFPLTVTSAQKNPTAFYLCASSLVGFTEAFFGQGTRLTVV.

At least ten counts were recorded for this clonotype. This chain connects TRBV7-2 to TRBJ2-7; D might be TRBD1 (6 bases). V was clipped by 0 bases and J by 7 bases, with 16 bases between them. Germline CDR1 SGHTA, CDR2 FQGNSA. The CDR3 has 15 amino acids. CDR3 loop: CASSLAQGTNHEQYF. In DNA, the CDR3 is TGTGCCAGCAGCTTAGCGCAGGGGACCAACCATGAGCAGTACTTC.

The chain carries TRBV11-2 and TRBJ1-2, with D hard to call. Germline lookup yields CDR1 SGHAT and CDR2 FQNNGV. The length of the CDR3 is 13 residues. V gave up 1 base and J gave up 5 bases, with 8 bases separating them. The DNA for the CDR3 is TGTGCCAGCAGCTTAGGCGCCGAGTATGGCTACACCTTC. This sequence encodes CASSLGAEYGYTF.

This clonotype was counted many times. The V call is TRBV5-5, the J call TRBJ1-4; no definite D call. Germline V CDR1 and CDR2: SGHKS, YYEKEE (reference sequence). V was clipped by 4 bases and J by 5 bases, with 15 bases between them. This CDR3 has 15 amino acids. CDR3 nucleotide sequence: TGTGCCAGCAGCGGTCGTTCAGGACTAAATGAAAAACTGTTTTTT. As protein: CASSGRSGLNEKLFF.

There are a few counts of this clonotype. A much larger clone sits a single nucleotide away, making a read error possible. CDR3 bases: TGTGTCAGCAGTGACCCCGGCGCGTCTGAGCAGTACTTC. Amino acids: CVSSDPGASEQYF. The J gene is TRBJ2-7, the V gene TRBV2; D not resolved. Germline CDR1 reads SNHLY; CDR2 reads FYNNEI. The CDR3 runs 13 residues.

The sample holds many counts of this clonotype. The chain uses TRBV7-6 and TRBJ1-1; no firm D call. The CDR3 contains 12 residues. CDR1 SGHVS and CDR2 FNYEAQ come from the germline V gene. Trimming pared 8 bases from V and 11 bases from J, leaving 18 bases between. This CDR3 is CASASDGTGAFF. CDR3 nucleotide sequence: TGTGCCAGCGCGTCCGACGGTACTGGGGCTTTCTTT. Together with reference TRBV7-6 and TRBJ1-1, the CDR3 gives the full variable domain: GAGVSQSPRYKVTKRGQDVALRCDPISGHVSLYWYRQALGQGPEFLTYFNYEAQQDKSGLPNDRFSAERPEGSISTLTIQRTEQRDSAMYRCASASDGTGAFFGQGTRLTVV.

At least ten counts were recorded for this clonotype. The rearrangement links TRBV28 to TRBJ1-5; TRBD1 is a possible D gene (5 bases). V lost 5 bases, J lost 6 bases, and 14 bases lay in between. Germline loops: CDR1 MDHEN, CDR2 SYDVKM. The length of the CDR3 is 14 residues. The CDR3 is CASSNPTVFQPQHF. DNA for the CDR3: TGTGCCAGCAGTAATCCGACAGTATTTCAGCCCCAGCATTTT.

This clonotype occurred a few times. The V call is TRBV7-9, the J call TRBJ2-6; 7 bases agree with TRBD1. Germline V lookup: CDR1 SEHNR, CDR2 FQNEAQ (reference sequence). After removal of 7 bases from V and 0 bases from J, the junction contained 6 bases not matched to a gene. The length of the CDR3 is 16 residues. CDR3 nucleotide sequence: TGTGCCAGCACCCTACAGGGGAGCTCTGGGGCCAACGTCCTGACTTTC. It specifies CASTLQGSSGANVLTF. Supplemented by reference TRBV7-9 and TRBJ2-6, the full variable domain reads DTGVSQNPRHKITKRGQNVTFRCDPISEHNRLYWYRQTLGQGPEFLTYFQNEAQLEKSRLLSDRFSAERPKGSFSTLEIQRTEQGDSAMYLCASTLQGSSGANVLTFGAGSRLTVL.

This chain connects TRBV2 to TRBJ2-3; 7 bases fit TRBD2. J was trimmed by 1 base and V by 5 bases; bases with no gene match: 6. The CDR3 sequence is 15 residues long. Germline assignment: CDR1 SNHLY and CDR2 FYNNEI. The DNA for the CDR3 is TGTGCCAGCAGTATCCTAGCGGAAGGCACAGATACGCAGTATTTT. Its protein is CASSILAEGTDTQYF.

V usage is TRBV29-1 and J usage is TRBJ1-1; D ambiguous. CDR3 length equals 12 residues. With 8 bases removed from V and 4 bases from J, the gap between germline ends came to 14 bases. CDR1 and CDR2 from the germline V gene are SQVTM and ANQGSEA. The CDR3: CSFLPLRTEAFF. In DNA form, the CDR3 reads TGCAGCTTTCTCCCGTTGCGCACTGAAGCTTTCTTT.

This chain uses TRBV18 with TRBJ1-4; no clear D gene. Germline V gene sequence: CDR1 KGHSH, CDR2 LQKENI. The V end was cut by 3 bases, the J end by 4 bases, with 12 bases between. The CDR3 runs to 15 residues. The CDR3 loop reads CASSPGYARNEKLFF. The CDR3 DNA is TGTGCCAGCTCACCGGGGTACGCCCGTAATGAAAAACTGTTTTTT.

The sample holds many counts of this clonotype. V is TRBV7-2 and J is TRBJ1-5; D perhaps matches TRBD1 (5 bases). From germline, CDR1 is SGHTA and CDR2 FQGNSA. Trimming pared 0 bases from V and 4 bases from J, leaving 13 bases between. The CDR3 has 16 residues. Here the CDR3 DNA reads TGTGCCAGCAGCTTAGCGGGTCCTTCAGGGAATCAGCCCCAGCATTTT. Its protein is CASSLAGPSGNQPQHF.

The chain is built from TRBV5-1 and TRBJ2-2, with TRBD1 matching over 8 bases. CDR1 is SGHRS and CDR2 is YFSETQ in the germline V gene. This CDR3 region has 16 residues. V was pared by 1 base and J by 7 bases, with 9 bases of the junction left unmatched. Here the CDR3 DNA reads TGCGCCAGCAGCTTGTTCCAGGGGGCCCGTGTCGGGGAGCTGTTTTTT. Its translation: CASSLFQGARVGELFF. Full variable domain (rest looked up from reference TRBV5-1 and TRBJ2-2): KAGVTQTPRYLIKTRGQQVTLSCSPISGHRSVSWYQQTPGQGLQFLFEYFSETQRNKGNFPGRFSGRQFSNSRSEMNVSTLELGDSALYLCASSLFQGARVGELFFGEGSRLTVL.